This is a list of T cell receptor beta chains from one sample in a study of blood T cell repertoires in COVID-19. Using immunoSEQ multiplex PCR, the repertoire was profiled, and TCRdb retains in-frame clones only, with some absent. The sample carries hundreds of thousands of clones, 88% recorded once. Sequenced input: peripheral blood. These receptors originate from a woman between 25 and 40 years old with COVID-19, enrolled during active disease. The CDR3 runs from the conserved cysteine through the conserved F or W. Each record gives: CDR3 length, D gene, V gene, clone size, J gene, CDR3 protein, CDR3 DNA. The D gene is left open where the match is weak. Only part of the rows carry a size: once, few, many, or a class if the clone is expanded.

cdr3_length: 16; d_call: TRBD1; v_call: TRBV3-1/TRBV3-2; clone_size: -; j_call: TRBJ2-2; cdr3_aa: CASSPTGTGETGELFF; cdr3_nt: TGTGCCAGCAGCCCTACCGGGACAGGGGAAACCGGGGAGCTGTTTTTT
cdr3_length: 20; d_call: TRBD2; v_call: TRBV15; clone_size: -; j_call: TRBJ2-2; cdr3_aa: CATSREGVAGGLSNTGELFF; cdr3_nt: TGTGCCACCAGCAGAGAAGGGGTAGCGGGAGGGTTGTCGAACACCGGGGAGCTGTTTTTT
cdr3_length: 15; d_call: TRBD2; v_call: TRBV19; clone_size: -; j_call: TRBJ2-1; cdr3_aa: CASSIALAGHNEQFF; cdr3_nt: TGTGCCAGTAGTATAGCTCTAGCGGGTCACAATGAGCAGTTCTTC
cdr3_length: 14; d_call: TRBD2; v_call: TRBV2; clone_size: -; j_call: TRBJ2-1; cdr3_aa: CASSVRGGYNEQFF; cdr3_nt: TGTGCCAGCAGTGTTCGGGGGGGATACAATGAGCAGTTCTTC
cdr3_length: 18; d_call: TRBD2; v_call: TRBV4-2; clone_size: -; j_call: TRBJ2-6; cdr3_aa: CASSQRGRTGPGANVLTF; cdr3_nt: TGTGCCAGCAGCCAGCGGGGGAGAACAGGCCCTGGGGCCAACGTCCTGACTTTC
cdr3_length: 16; d_call: TRBD2; v_call: TRBV11-2; clone_size: -; j_call: TRBJ2-5; cdr3_aa: CASSPRLAGGQETQYF; cdr3_nt: TGTGCCAGCAGCCCCAGACTAGCGGGGGGGCAGGAGACCCAGTACTTC
cdr3_length: 18; d_call: -; v_call: TRBV3-1/TRBV3-2; clone_size: -; j_call: TRBJ2-1; cdr3_aa: CASSRGTQQGQSYNEQFF; cdr3_nt: TGTGCCAGCAGCCGTGGGACACAGCAAGGCCAATCCTACAATGAGCAGTTCTTC
cdr3_length: 17; d_call: TRBD2; v_call: TRBV6-6; clone_size: -; j_call: TRBJ2-4; cdr3_aa: CASSPGTSGGAWNIQYF; cdr3_nt: TGTGCCAGCAGTCCCGGGACTAGCGGGGGGGCCTGGAACATTCAGTACTTC
cdr3_length: 16; d_call: TRBD1; v_call: TRBV7-9; clone_size: -; j_call: TRBJ1-2; cdr3_aa: CASSFGHRGRGYGYTF; cdr3_nt: TGTGCCAGCAGCTTCGGCCACAGGGGGAGAGGCTATGGCTACACCTTC
cdr3_length: 14; d_call: TRBD1; v_call: TRBV4-3; clone_size: -; j_call: TRBJ2-1; cdr3_aa: CASSLRDRDHEQFF; cdr3_nt: TGCGCCAGCAGCCTCCGGGACAGGGACCATGAGCAGTTCTTC
cdr3_length: 16; d_call: TRBD2; v_call: TRBV2; clone_size: -; j_call: TRBJ2-5; cdr3_aa: CASSEALSGAGETQYF; cdr3_nt: TGTGCCAGCAGTGAAGCGCTTAGCGGGGCGGGAGAGACCCAGTACTTC
cdr3_length: 20; d_call: TRBD1; v_call: TRBV7-8; clone_size: -; j_call: TRBJ1-2; cdr3_aa: CASSLAQRTGARGGNYGYTF; cdr3_nt: TGTGCCAGCAGCTTAGCCCAAAGGACAGGGGCGCGCGGTGGTAACTATGGCTACACCTTC
cdr3_length: 17; d_call: TRBD1; v_call: TRBV5-1; clone_size: few; j_call: TRBJ2-1; cdr3_aa: CASSQDSGTGSYNEQFF; cdr3_nt: TGCGCCAGCAGTCAGGATTCCGGGACAGGGTCCTACAATGAGCAGTTCTTC
cdr3_length: 14; d_call: -; v_call: TRBV7-9; clone_size: -; j_call: TRBJ2-3; cdr3_aa: CASSLGGGADTQYF; cdr3_nt: TGTGCCAGCAGCTTAGGGGGCGGCGCAGATACGCAGTATTTT
cdr3_length: 14; d_call: -; v_call: TRBV6-6; clone_size: -; j_call: TRBJ1-1; cdr3_aa: CASSYSGSRTEAFF; cdr3_nt: TGTGCCAGCAGTTACTCGGGCTCGCGCACTGAAGCTTTCTTT
cdr3_length: 16; d_call: TRBD2; v_call: TRBV18; clone_size: -; j_call: TRBJ2-3; cdr3_aa: CASSPPTSGRSNTQYF; cdr3_nt: TGTGCCAGCTCACCGCCGACTAGCGGGAGGTCGAATACGCAGTATTTT
cdr3_length: 16; d_call: TRBD2; v_call: TRBV2; clone_size: -; j_call: TRBJ2-2; cdr3_aa: CASSEVEREGPGELFF; cdr3_nt: TGTGCCAGCAGTGAAGTAGAGCGGGAGGGTCCCGGGGAGCTGTTTTTT
cdr3_length: 14; d_call: -; v_call: TRBV5-4; clone_size: -; j_call: TRBJ1-2; cdr3_aa: CASSVRRGDNGYTF; cdr3_nt: TGTGCCAGCAGCGTCCGCAGGGGAGATAATGGCTACACCTTC
cdr3_length: 14; d_call: -; v_call: TRBV19; clone_size: -; j_call: TRBJ2-1; cdr3_aa: CASSHLPSYNEQFF; cdr3_nt: TGTGCCAGTAGCCACCTACCCTCCTACAATGAGCAGTTCTTC
cdr3_length: 14; d_call: TRBD1; v_call: TRBV30; clone_size: -; j_call: TRBJ1-1; cdr3_aa: CAWSVDRGRTEAFF; cdr3_nt: TGTGCCTGGAGTGTGGACAGGGGACGGACTGAAGCTTTCTTT
cdr3_length: 13; d_call: -; v_call: TRBV5-1; clone_size: -; j_call: TRBJ1-1; cdr3_aa: CASSLVFSAEAFF; cdr3_nt: TGCGCCAGCAGCTTGGTCTTCAGCGCTGAAGCTTTCTTT
cdr3_length: 15; d_call: -; v_call: TRBV5-8; clone_size: -; j_call: TRBJ1-5; cdr3_aa: CASSPSIGVFQPQHF; cdr3_nt: TGTGCCAGCAGCCCGTCCATCGGGGTATTTCAGCCCCAGCATTTT
cdr3_length: 16; d_call: TRBD2; v_call: TRBV28; clone_size: -; j_call: TRBJ2-7; cdr3_aa: CASSFGTSGGAYEQYF; cdr3_nt: TGTGCCAGCAGTTTCGGGACTAGCGGGGGGGCGTATGAGCAGTACTTC
cdr3_length: 14; d_call: -; v_call: TRBV9; clone_size: -; j_call: TRBJ1-1; cdr3_aa: CASSPRQAHTEAFF; cdr3_nt: TGTGCCAGCAGCCCCCGACAGGCCCACACTGAAGCTTTCTTT
cdr3_length: 11; d_call: TRBD2; v_call: TRBV10-3; clone_size: once; j_call: TRBJ2-1; cdr3_aa: CAIRAGGEQFF; cdr3_nt: TGTGCCATCAGGGCGGGGGGCGAGCAGTTCTTC
cdr3_length: 12; d_call: -; v_call: TRBV19; clone_size: -; j_call: TRBJ1-1; cdr3_aa: CASSLVTGEAFF; cdr3_nt: TGTGCCAGTAGTCTTGTGACAGGTGAAGCTTTCTTT
cdr3_length: 17; d_call: TRBD1; v_call: TRBV19; clone_size: -; j_call: TRBJ2-3; cdr3_aa: CASSIYGQGSSTDTQYF; cdr3_nt: TGTGCCAGTAGTATCTACGGACAGGGAAGCTCCACAGATACGCAGTATTTT
cdr3_length: 14; d_call: TRBD1; v_call: TRBV19; clone_size: -; j_call: TRBJ1-3; cdr3_aa: CASRQGPAGNTIYF; cdr3_nt: TGTGCCAGTCGACAGGGTCCGGCTGGAAACACCATATATTTT
cdr3_length: 14; d_call: TRBD1; v_call: TRBV3-1/TRBV3-2; clone_size: -; j_call: TRBJ1-2; cdr3_aa: CASSPDRANRGYTF; cdr3_nt: TGTGCCAGCAGCCCGGACAGGGCCAATAGGGGCTACACCTTC
cdr3_length: 17; d_call: TRBD1; v_call: TRBV19; clone_size: -; j_call: TRBJ1-6; cdr3_aa: CASSWQGASSANSPLHF; cdr3_nt: TGTGCCAGTAGTTGGCAGGGGGCAAGCTCCGCCAATTCACCCCTCCACTTT
cdr3_length: 15; d_call: -; v_call: TRBV19; clone_size: -; j_call: TRBJ2-6; cdr3_aa: CASSTHSSGANVLTF; cdr3_nt: TGTGCCAGTAGTACCCATAGCTCTGGGGCCAACGTCCTGACTTTC
cdr3_length: 13; d_call: TRBD1; v_call: TRBV6-5; clone_size: -; j_call: TRBJ1-2; cdr3_aa: CASTPGGSYGYTF; cdr3_nt: TGTGCCAGCACACCAGGGGGCTCCTATGGCTACACCTTC
cdr3_length: 15; d_call: TRBD2; v_call: TRBV18; clone_size: -; j_call: TRBJ2-1; cdr3_aa: CASSPPSGAYNEQFF; cdr3_nt: TGTGCCAGCTCACCACCTAGCGGGGCCTACAATGAGCAGTTCTTC
cdr3_length: 15; d_call: -; v_call: TRBV18; clone_size: -; j_call: TRBJ1-5; cdr3_aa: CASSPSDRSNQPQHF; cdr3_nt: TGTGCCAGCTCACCCTCAGACAGGAGCAATCAGCCCCAGCATTTT
cdr3_length: 17; d_call: -; v_call: TRBV19; clone_size: -; j_call: TRBJ1-3; cdr3_aa: CASSIAADGGSGNTIYF; cdr3_nt: TGTGCCAGTAGTATAGCGGCCGATGGAGGATCTGGAAACACCATATATTTT
cdr3_length: 14; d_call: -; v_call: TRBV30; clone_size: once; j_call: TRBJ1-6; cdr3_aa: CAWSEGVGRSPLHF; cdr3_nt: TGTGCCTGGAGTGAGGGGGTAGGGAGATCACCCCTCCACTTT
cdr3_length: 13; d_call: -; v_call: TRBV12-3/TRBV12-4; clone_size: -; j_call: TRBJ1-1; cdr3_aa: CASSLRGNTEAFF; cdr3_nt: TGTGCCAGCAGTTTAAGGGGTAACACTGAAGCTTTCTTT
cdr3_length: 14; d_call: -; v_call: TRBV19; clone_size: -; j_call: TRBJ2-2; cdr3_aa: CASRFGVATGELFF; cdr3_nt: TGTGCCAGTAGGTTCGGGGTCGCCACCGGGGAGCTGTTTTTT
cdr3_length: 16; d_call: TRBD1; v_call: TRBV2; clone_size: -; j_call: TRBJ2-1; cdr3_aa: CASSEEGQGAGNEQFF; cdr3_nt: TGTGCCAGCAGTGAAGAGGGACAGGGGGCCGGGAATGAGCAGTTCTTC
cdr3_length: 14; d_call: -; v_call: TRBV6-5; clone_size: -; j_call: TRBJ2-3; cdr3_aa: CASSIGRGTDTQYF; cdr3_nt: TGTGCCAGCAGCATCGGAAGGGGAACAGATACGCAGTATTTT
cdr3_length: 12; d_call: -; v_call: TRBV6-6; clone_size: -; j_call: TRBJ1-4; cdr3_aa: CASRLSNEKLFF; cdr3_nt: TGTGCCAGCAGACTTTCTAATGAAAAACTGTTTTTT
cdr3_length: 12; d_call: TRBD2; v_call: TRBV7-8; clone_size: once; j_call: TRBJ2-1; cdr3_aa: CASGAGAGEQFF; cdr3_nt: TGTGCCAGTGGAGCGGGAGCGGGTGAGCAGTTCTTC
cdr3_length: 16; d_call: -; v_call: TRBV19; clone_size: -; j_call: TRBJ2-6; cdr3_aa: CASSIDDGAGANVLTF; cdr3_nt: TGTGCCAGTAGTATCGACGACGGGGCTGGGGCCAACGTCCTGACTTTC
cdr3_length: 14; d_call: -; v_call: TRBV7-2; clone_size: -; j_call: TRBJ1-1; cdr3_aa: CASSLSWTDTEAFF; cdr3_nt: TGTGCCAGCAGCTTATCGTGGACAGACACTGAAGCTTTCTTT
cdr3_length: 12; d_call: -; v_call: TRBV6-4; clone_size: few; j_call: TRBJ1-2; cdr3_aa: CASSDSRYGYTF; cdr3_nt: TGTGCCAGCAGTGACTCGAGATATGGCTACACCTTC